This section outlines one T cell receptor (beta chain) sequence together with its context. Its antigen remains unidentified. The source of the sample is a study of T cell responses to AZD1222 COVID-19 vaccine. Notes on the study in general: Spike was spanned by vaccine-associated CD4 TCRs, which were dominant at 160-218 and 743-854. Spike-specific TCR depth and breadth grew after two AZD1222 doses.

Assay: immunoSEQ multiplex PCR; the TCRdb copy retains only in-frame clones and omits some. The table includes roughly 70,000 clones, roughly 87% detected once. This CDR3 is 16 amino acids long. Germline V gene data show CDR1 as LNHDA and CDR2 as SQIVND (reference sequence). The V gene end was trimmed by 1 base and the J gene end by 0 bases; junction bases not matched to a gene: 2. This chain joins TRBV19 and TRBJ1-2; 10 nucleotides align to TRBD1. The starting material was peripheral blood, obtained on day 0 of AZD1222 vaccination. This TCR was sampled from an adult in good health. CDR3 loop: CASSIVGTGANYGYTF. CDR3 sequence (DNA): TGTGCCAGTAGTATAGTCGGGACAGGGGCTAACTATGGCTACACCTTC.